This T cell receptor (beta chain) was observed in a study of T cells in Graves' hyperthyroidism and ophthalmopathy. RNA transcripts gave rise to amplified TCR beta CDR3 regions. Using the HTBI primer set, a first-round RT-PCR was run on the TCR CDR3. TCRdb fed the multiplex PCR reads into MiXCR, producing one record per CDR3 protein. Of roughly 600,000 distinct CDR3 sequences in the sample, more than 14% were seen once. J gave up 0 bases and V 0 bases, and 1 base lay outside the gene matches. The CDR3 is 18 amino acids. Germline CDR1 reads MGHRA; CDR2 reads YSYEKL. This clonotype was counted only a few times.

The TCR comes from a woman between 45 and 65 years old with Graves' ophthalmopathy. The sample consisted of blood. The V call is TRBV4-1, the J call TRBJ2-1; 14 positions match TRBD2. The CDR3 sequence: CASSQEGTSGSSYNEQFF. The DNA for the CDR3 is TGCGCCAGCAGCCAAGAGGGGACTAGCGGGAGCTCCTACAATGAGCAGTTCTTC.